What follows describes a single TCR beta chain. The data were taken from a study of blood T cells in healthy people across ages. A second roughly 7 to 11 cycle PCR used barcoded and J-beta primers. TCRdb used MiXCR to reprocess the 5' RACE reads, holding one entry per CDR3 protein. The sample has fewer than 900,000 distinct CDR3 sequences, 35% to 45% seen once. The V gene lost 2 bases and the J gene lost 5 bases, with 13 bases spanning the gap. The CDR3 is 14 residues long. CDR1 and CDR2 (germline): SEHNR, FQNEAQ (reference sequence). Material: blood. The receptor's source is a woman aged 55 to 70 in good health. The gene calls are TRBV7-9 and TRBJ2-7; tentatively, D is TRBD1 or TRBD2 (6 bases each). This CDR3 reads CASSLNMGGDEQYF. In DNA form, the CDR3 reads TGTGCCAGCAGCTTAAATATGGGGGGCGACGAGCAGTACTTC.